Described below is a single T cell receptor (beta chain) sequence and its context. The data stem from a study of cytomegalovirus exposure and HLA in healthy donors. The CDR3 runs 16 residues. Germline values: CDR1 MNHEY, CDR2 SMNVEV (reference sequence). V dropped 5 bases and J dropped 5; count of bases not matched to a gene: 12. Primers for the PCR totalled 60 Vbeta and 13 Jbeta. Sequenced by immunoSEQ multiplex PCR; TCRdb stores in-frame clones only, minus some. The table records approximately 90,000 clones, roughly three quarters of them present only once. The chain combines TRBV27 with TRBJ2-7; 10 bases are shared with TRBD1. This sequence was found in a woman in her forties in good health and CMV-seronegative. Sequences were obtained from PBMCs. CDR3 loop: CASSPPPGQGYHEQYF. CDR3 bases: TGTGCCAGCAGTCCGCCCCCGGGACAGGGGTACCACGAGCAGTACTTC.